This TCR beta chain was recovered during a study of blood T cell repertoires in COVID-19. For the study at large: Spain, Italy and the United States supplied samples that represented acute and convalescent COVID-19. PBMCs, B-cell-depleted T cells, or T cells were the source of the cDNA or gDNA that made up the material.

Source study methods: Amplifying reference gene primers gave estimates of nucleated cell counts. Generated by immunoSEQ multiplex PCR, the TCRdb table keeps only in-frame clones and is missing some. D and trimming come from the DNA, and the V and J calls and clone size come from that table. The repertoire holds fewer than 200,000 clones, with 76% as singletons. Germline V gene sequence: CDR1 MNHEY, CDR2 SVGAGI. The CDR3 sequence is 14 residues long. V was clipped by 6 bases and J by 4 bases; unmatched bases: 5. The gene calls are TRBV6-5 and TRBJ1-5; 8 positions agree with TRBD1. Sequencing input: peripheral blood. The receptor comes from a woman in her fifties or sixties with active or convalescent COVID-19. CDR3 sequence reads: CASSLGTGNQPQHF. The DNA of the CDR3 is TGTGCCAGCAGCCTTGGGACAGGTAATCAGCCCCAGCATTTT.